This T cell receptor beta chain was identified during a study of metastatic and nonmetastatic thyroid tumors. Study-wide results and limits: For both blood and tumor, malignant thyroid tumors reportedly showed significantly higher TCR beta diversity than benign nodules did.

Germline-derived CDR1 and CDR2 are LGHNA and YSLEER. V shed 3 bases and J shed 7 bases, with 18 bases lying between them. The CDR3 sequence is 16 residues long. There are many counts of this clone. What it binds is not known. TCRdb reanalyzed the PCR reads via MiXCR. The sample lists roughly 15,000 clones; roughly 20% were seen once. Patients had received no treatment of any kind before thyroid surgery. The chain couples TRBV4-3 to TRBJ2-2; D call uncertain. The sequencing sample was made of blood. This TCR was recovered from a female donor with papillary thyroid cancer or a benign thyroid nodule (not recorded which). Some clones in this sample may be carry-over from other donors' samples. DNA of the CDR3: TGCGCCAGCAGCCATCAAGGCCGAGAAGGTGGCGGGGAGCTGTTTTTT. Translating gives CASSHQGREGGGELFF.